This T cell receptor beta chain was captured in a study of shared clonotypes between healthy human individuals. Study-wide results and limits: Memory subsets had estimated richness that was generally smaller than that of naive subsets. The expectation was that sequencing depth would affect clonotype sharing among donors.

Positively selected for CCR7, the CD45RO-negative cells used as naive CD8 cells excluded terminally differentiated effector memory CD45RA+ cells. In replicate PCRs of sorted subsets, around 0.2 ug DNA, tens of thousands of T cell genomes, was used. The protocol was immunoSEQ multiplex PCR, while the TCRdb copy is restricted to in-frame clones and leaves out a portion. The sample consists of about 1,900,000 clones, around 96% of them appearing once. As concerns this clone: The antigen remains undetermined.

CDR1 and CDR2 (germline): MGHRA, YSYEKL. The CDR3 is 13 residues long. V lost 5 bases, J lost 3 bases, and 4 bases stayed unmatched. This chain joins TRBV4-1 and TRBJ2-7, with TRBD1 matching over 7 bases. The sequenced sample was naive CD8+ T cells sorted from blood. The source is a man between 18 and 35 years old in good health. The DNA of the CDR3 is TGCGCCAGCAGCGCCGGGACAGACTACGAGCAGTACTTC. Its protein is CASSAGTDYEQYF.